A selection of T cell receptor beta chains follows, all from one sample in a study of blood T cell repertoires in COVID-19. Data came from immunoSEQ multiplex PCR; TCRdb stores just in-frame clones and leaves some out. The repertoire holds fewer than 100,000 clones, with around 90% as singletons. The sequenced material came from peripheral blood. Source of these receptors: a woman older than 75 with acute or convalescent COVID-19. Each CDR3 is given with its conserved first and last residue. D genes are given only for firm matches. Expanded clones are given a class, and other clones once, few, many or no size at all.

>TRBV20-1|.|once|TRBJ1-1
CSASLDRKAFF
TGCAGTGCTTCTCTTGACAGGAAAGCTTTCTTT
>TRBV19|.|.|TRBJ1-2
CASTTGPTNYGYTF
TGTGCCAGTACCACAGGGCCTACTAACTATGGCTACACCTTC
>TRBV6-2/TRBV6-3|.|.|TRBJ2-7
CASSVNRDYEQYF
TGTGCCAGCAGTGTCAACAGAGACTACGAGCAGTACTTC
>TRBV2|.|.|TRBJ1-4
CASSDRGGEKLFF
TGTGCCAGCAGTGATCGGGGTGGGGAAAAACTGTTTTTT
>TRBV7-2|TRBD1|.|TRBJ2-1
CASSPRQGPYNEQFF
TGTGCCAGCAGCCCCCGACAGGGCCCCTACAATGAGCAGTTCTTC
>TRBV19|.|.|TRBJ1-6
CASSRISGSPLHF
TGTGCCAGTAGTAGGATTTCGGGTTCACCCCTCCACTTT
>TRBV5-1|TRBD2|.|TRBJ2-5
CASSFGSGRSQETQYF
TGCGCCAGCAGCTTTGGTAGCGGGAGAAGTCAAGAGACCCAGTACTTC
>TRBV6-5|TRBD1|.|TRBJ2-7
CASTLGQGPYEQYF
TGTGCCAGCACCCTGGGACAGGGACCCTACGAGCAGTACTTC
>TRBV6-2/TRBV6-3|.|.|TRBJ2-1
CASSPGAGRYNEQFF
TGTGCCAGCAGTCCCGGGGCGGGGAGGTACAATGAGCAGTTCTTC
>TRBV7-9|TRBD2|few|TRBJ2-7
CASSLVLAGKYEQYF
TGTGCCAGCAGCTTAGTACTAGCGGGAAAGTACGAGCAGTACTTC